This is a list of T cell receptor beta chains from one sample in a study of cytomegalovirus exposure and HLA in healthy donors. Profiling relied on immunoSEQ multiplex PCR, and the TCRdb table lists in-frame clones only, not all of them. Of fewer than 200,000 clones listed, almost 85% are singletons. Sequencing was done on a sample of PBMCs. These receptors were obtained from a man aged 30-40 years in good health and CMV-seronegative. Both conserved end residues are part of each CDR3. The D gene is left open where the match is weak. Clone size is stated in some rows and not others, as once, few, many or a class when expanded.

clone_size	d_call	v_call	j_call	cdr3_nt	cdr3_aa
-	-	TRBV7-6	TRBJ2-7	TGTGCCAGCAGCTTAGACTGGCAGGGGTCCTACGAGCAGTACTTC	CASSLDWQGSYEQYF
-	TRBD1	TRBV7-9	TRBJ1-2	TGTGCCAGCAGAAATGGACAGGTTGATGGCTACACCTTC	CASRNGQVDGYTF
-	-	TRBV11-2	TRBJ1-4	TGTGCCAGCAGCTATACTGGACAGACCCGTACTAATGAAAAACTGTTTTTT	CASSYTGQTRTNEKLFF
-	TRBD2	TRBV28	TRBJ2-1	TGTGCCAGCAGTTTACAAGCGGGGGCAGGTGAGCAGTTCTTC	CASSLQAGAGEQFF
-	TRBD1	TRBV6-5	TRBJ2-7	TGTGCCAGCAGTTATGACAGGGGCTTGGGCTACGAGCAGTACTTC	CASSYDRGLGYEQYF
-	TRBD2	TRBV12-5	TRBJ2-3	TGTGCTAGTGGTCAGGGACTAGCGGGAGCGGGAGATACGCAGTATTTT	CASGQGLAGAGDTQYF
-	TRBD1	TRBV18	TRBJ2-1	TGTGCCAGCTCACTTTATTCCGGGACAGGTGGTGAGCAGTTCTTC	CASSLYSGTGGEQFF
once	-	TRBV6-5	TRBJ2-7	TGTGCCAGCAGTTACCCCGGAAGGGGCGTCCACGAGCAGTACTTC	CASSYPGRGVHEQYF
-	-	TRBV4-2	TRBJ1-1	TGTGCCAGCAGCCAAAACGGGGATTTGTGGACTGAAGCTTTCTTT	CASSQNGDLWTEAFF
-	-	TRBV5-1	TRBJ1-3	TGCGCCAGCAGCTTGGGCAGCAGGGGATCCGGAAACACCATATATTTT	CASSLGSRGSGNTIYF
-	-	TRBV6-1	TRBJ1-2	TGTGCCAGCAGTGAACTCACAGGCTATGGCTACACCTTC	CASSELTGYGYTF
-	TRBD2	TRBV6-1	TRBJ2-1	TGTGCCAGCAGTACGAGCGGGAGGGCCTGGTATGAGCAGTTCTTC	CASSTSGRAWYEQFF
-	TRBD2	TRBV9	TRBJ2-3	TGTGCCAGCAGCACTAGCGGGGGGGCAGCAGATACGCAGTATTTT	CASSTSGGAADTQYF
-	TRBD2	TRBV28	TRBJ2-1	TGTGCCAGCACCCGAGCGGGACCAACCTACAATGAGCAGTTCTTC	CASTRAGPTYNEQFF
-	TRBD1	TRBV7-2	TRBJ2-5	TGTGCCAGCAGCTCCCGACAGGGACGACAAGAGACCCAGTACTTC	CASSSRQGRQETQYF
-	TRBD2	TRBV9	TRBJ2-1	TGTGCCAGCAGCCCTAGACCTAGCGGGTTGAGCTCCTACAATGAGCAGTTCTTC	CASSPRPSGLSSYNEQFF
once	-	TRBV14	TRBJ1-2	TGTGCCAGCAGCCAAACACGGGAAGTCTATGGCTACACCTTC	CASSQTREVYGYTF
-	-	TRBV28	TRBJ2-4	TGTGCCAGCAGTTCTGGGACATGGGTAGCCAAAAACATTCAGTACTTC	CASSSGTWVAKNIQYF
once	-	TRBV7-9	TRBJ1-1	TGTGCCAGCAGCTTAGAGGGGGAGACTGAAGCTTTCTTT	CASSLEGETEAFF
-	-	TRBV28	TRBJ1-2	TGTGCCAGCAGCCCAGGGGCTCTTAACTATGGCTACACCTTC	CASSPGALNYGYTF
many	-	TRBV6-5	TRBJ2-6	TGTGCCAGCAGCCCGGGACTTACTGGGGCCAACGTCCTGACTTTC	CASSPGLTGANVLTF
-	-	TRBV6-6	TRBJ1-4	TGTGCCAGCAGTCGGGTTTTGTACGGGGAAAAACTGTTTTTT	CASSRVLYGEKLFF
-	-	TRBV7-8	TRBJ2-1	TGTGCCAGCAGCTTCCTAGGCTACTCCTACAATGAGCAGTTCTTC	CASSFLGYSYNEQFF
-	-	TRBV7-8	TRBJ2-7	TGTGCCAGCAGCTTAGGGGGGGGAGCAGGGGTCCGTAACTACGAGCAGTACTTC	CASSLGGGAGVRNYEQYF
-	-	TRBV2	TRBJ1-4	TGTGCCAGCAGCGTGGCTAGGGAGATAGAACTGTTTTTT	CASSVAREIELFF
-	-	TRBV6-4	TRBJ2-3	TGTGCCAGCAACCGAACTAGACCAGGCACAGATACGCAGTATTTT	CASNRTRPGTDTQYF
-	-	TRBV4-1	TRBJ1-2	TGCGCCAGCAGCCCCAGGGACTCTTTCTATGGCTACACCTTC	CASSPRDSFYGYTF
-	TRBD1	TRBV5-4	TRBJ1-1	TGTGCCAGCAGCTCGGACAGGGGGCTCACTGAAGCTTTCTTT	CASSSDRGLTEAFF
-	TRBD1	TRBV7-9	TRBJ2-7	TGTGCCAGCAGCCCGGACAGGGGATTCAACGAGCAGTACTTC	CASSPDRGFNEQYF
once	-	TRBV11-3	TRBJ2-5	TGTGCCAGCAGCTCAGGACGGGATTTACAAGAGACCCAGTACTTC	CASSSGRDLQETQYF
once	-	TRBV6-5	TRBJ1-1	TGTGCCAGCAGTGCTCGGGGAGGTGGTACTGAAGCTTTCTTT	CASSARGGGTEAFF
once	-	TRBV9	TRBJ1-6	TGTGCCAGCAGCGAGACGACAGGAGCTTCACCCCTCCACTTT	CASSETTGASPLHF
-	TRBD1	TRBV9	TRBJ1-1	TGTGCCAGCAGCTTCTCCCGGGGACAGTCTGAAGCTTTCTTT	CASSFSRGQSEAFF
few	-	TRBV10-3	TRBJ2-3	TGTGCCATCCGTGGCAGTTTCAGCACAGATACGCAGTATTTT	CAIRGSFSTDTQYF
-	-	TRBV9	TRBJ2-2	TGTGCCAGCAGCGTAGGCCCCCCCCGCGCCCCGAACACCGGGGAGCTGTTTTTT	CASSVGPPRAPNTGELFF
-	TRBD1	TRBV6-6	TRBJ2-1	TGTGCCGCTGCCAGGTGGGGACAGACGTACAATGAGCAGTTCTTC	CAAARWGQTYNEQFF
-	TRBD1	TRBV5-4	TRBJ2-1	TGTGCCAGCAGCTTGGTCACAGGGGATGAGCAGTTCTTC	CASSLVTGDEQFF
-	TRBD2	TRBV7-6	TRBJ2-5	TGTGCCAGCAGCTTAGGTTCGTCTAGCGGGAGGCAGACCCAGTACTTC	CASSLGSSSGRQTQYF
-	TRBD2	TRBV27	TRBJ2-3	TGTGCCAGCAGTTTCAACCCGGGACTAGCGGGAGGAGCAGATACGCAGTATTTT	CASSFNPGLAGGADTQYF
-	-	TRBV6-1	TRBJ1-2	TGTGCCAGCAGCGCGACAGTTTCTCTTGGCTACACCTTC	CASSATVSLGYTF
-	-	TRBV2	TRBJ2-2	TGTGCCAGCAGTCTCGACAGGCTCTCGAACACCGGGGAGCTGTTTTTT	CASSLDRLSNTGELFF
-	-	TRBV4-1	TRBJ1-4	TGCGCCAGCAGCCTTGCGGCTAATGAAAAACTGTTTTTT	CASSLAANEKLFF
-	TRBD1	TRBV10-3	TRBJ2-7	TGTGCCATCAGTGAGAGACAGGGTGCAAACTACGAGCAGTACTTC	CAISERQGANYEQYF
-	-	TRBV7-8	TRBJ1-1	TGTGCCAGCAGCATACACGAACAATTGAACACTGAAGCTTTCTTT	CASSIHEQLNTEAFF
-	TRBD2	TRBV13	TRBJ2-3	TGTGCCAGCAGCATAGACGGACCGGGGGGTGATACGCAGTATTTT	CASSIDGPGGDTQYF
-	TRBD1	TRBV6-4	TRBJ1-1	TGTGCCAGCAGTAAAACTACAGGGGGCCCGAACACTGAAGCTTTCTTT	CASSKTTGGPNTEAFF
-	TRBD1	TRBV11-2	TRBJ1-6	TGTGCCAGCAGCCCTACAGGGGATGGTAATTCACCCCTCCACTTT	CASSPTGDGNSPLHF
-	TRBD2	TRBV6-5	TRBJ2-2	TGTGCCAGCAGGATAGCGGGAGGGGGGACCGGGGAGCTGTTTTTT	CASRIAGGGTGELFF
-	-	TRBV6-1	TRBJ2-5	TGTGCCAGCAGTGGGACTACCCAAGAGACCCAGTACTTC	CASSGTTQETQYF
-	-	TRBV19	TRBJ1-2	TGTGCCAGTACCCCGCAGGGCCCCGTCTATGGCTACACCTTC	CASTPQGPVYGYTF
-	-	TRBV30	TRBJ1-5	TGTGCCTGGAGCGGGGGACGGGGACAGCCCCAGCATTTT	CAWSGGRGQPQHF
-	TRBD2	TRBV5-1	TRBJ2-5	TGCGCCAGCAGCTTGGGACCGGGGGGGGGAGAGACCCAGTACTTC	CASSLGPGGGETQYF
-	-	TRBV6-1	TRBJ1-4	TGTGCCAGCAGTGAAGGGCTGGAGGGTGAAAAACTGTTTTTT	CASSEGLEGEKLFF
-	-	TRBV5-4	TRBJ2-6	TGTGCCAGCAGCTTGGCGCGGTTCTCGGGGGCCAACGTCCTGACTTTC	CASSLARFSGANVLTF